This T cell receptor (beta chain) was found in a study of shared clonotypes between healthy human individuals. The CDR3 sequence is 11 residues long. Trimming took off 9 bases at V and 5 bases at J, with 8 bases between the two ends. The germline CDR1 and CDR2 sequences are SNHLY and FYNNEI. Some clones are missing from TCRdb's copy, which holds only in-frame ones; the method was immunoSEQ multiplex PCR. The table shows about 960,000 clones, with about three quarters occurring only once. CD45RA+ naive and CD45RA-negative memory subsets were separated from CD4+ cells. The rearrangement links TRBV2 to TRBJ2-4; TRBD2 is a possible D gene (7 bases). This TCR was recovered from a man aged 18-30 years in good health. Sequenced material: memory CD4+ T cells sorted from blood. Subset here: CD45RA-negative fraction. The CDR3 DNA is TGTGCCAGAGGGGGGGAAAACATTCAGTACTTC. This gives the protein CARGGENIQYF.